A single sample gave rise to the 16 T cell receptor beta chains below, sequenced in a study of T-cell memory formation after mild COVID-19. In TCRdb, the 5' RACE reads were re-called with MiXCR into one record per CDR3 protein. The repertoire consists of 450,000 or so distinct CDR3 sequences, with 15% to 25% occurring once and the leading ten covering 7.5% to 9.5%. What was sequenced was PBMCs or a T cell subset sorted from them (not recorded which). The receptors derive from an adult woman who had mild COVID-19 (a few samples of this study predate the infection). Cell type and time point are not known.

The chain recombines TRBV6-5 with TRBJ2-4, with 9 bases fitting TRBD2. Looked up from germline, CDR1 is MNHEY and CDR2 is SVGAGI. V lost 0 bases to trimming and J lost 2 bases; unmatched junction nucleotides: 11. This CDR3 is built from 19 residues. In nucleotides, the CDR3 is TGTGCCAGCAGTTACTCGAGTGCATCGGCGGGAGGGTCCAAAAACATTCAGTACTTC. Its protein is CASSYSSASAGGSKNIQYF.

The CDR3 DNA reads as TGTGCCAGCAGTCTCCCCACCGAAGGCGGGTACGAGCAGTACTTC. The encoded protein is CASSLPTEGGYEQYF. The rearrangement uses TRBV27 and TRBJ2-7; D possibly corresponds to TRBD2 (5 bases). The V and J ends lost 5 bases and 4 bases respectively, with 18 bases between them. Germline V gene sequence: CDR1 MNHEY, CDR2 SMNVEV (reference sequence). The CDR3 extends over 15 amino acids.

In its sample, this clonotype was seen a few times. CDR3 DNA: TGTGCCAGCAGCGTTCTAGATCACTCTGGAAACACCATATATTTT. It translates to CASSVLDHSGNTIYF. This sequence joins TRBV9 and TRBJ1-3; D unclear. The length of the CDR3 is 15 residues. Germline CDR1 and CDR2: SGDLS and YYNGEE. Trimming shortened V by 2 bases and J by 0 bases, and 9 bases separated the two germline ends.

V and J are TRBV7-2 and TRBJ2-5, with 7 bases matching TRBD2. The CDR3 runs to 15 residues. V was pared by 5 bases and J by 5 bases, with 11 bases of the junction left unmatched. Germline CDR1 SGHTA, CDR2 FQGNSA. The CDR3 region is CASSPVGGIAETQYF. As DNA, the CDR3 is TGTGCCAGCAGCCCAGTCGGGGGGATAGCGGAGACCCAGTACTTC.

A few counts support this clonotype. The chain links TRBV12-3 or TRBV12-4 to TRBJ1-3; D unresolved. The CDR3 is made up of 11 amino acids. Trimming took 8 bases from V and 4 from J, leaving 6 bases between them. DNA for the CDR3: TGTGCCAGCGGGCAAGGAAACACCATATATTTT. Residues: CASGQGNTIYF.

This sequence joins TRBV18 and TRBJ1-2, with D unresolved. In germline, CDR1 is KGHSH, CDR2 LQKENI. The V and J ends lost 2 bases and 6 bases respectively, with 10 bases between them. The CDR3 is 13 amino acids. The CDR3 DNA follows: TGTGCCAGCTCACCATACTCAGAGGATGGCTACACCTTC. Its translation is CASSPYSEDGYTF. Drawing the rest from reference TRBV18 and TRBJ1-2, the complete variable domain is NAGVMQNPRHLVRRRGQEARLRCSPMKGHSHVYWYRQLPEEGLKFMVYLQKENIIDESGMPKERFSAEFPKEGPSILRIQQVVRGDSAAYFCASSPYSEDGYTFGSGTRLTVV.

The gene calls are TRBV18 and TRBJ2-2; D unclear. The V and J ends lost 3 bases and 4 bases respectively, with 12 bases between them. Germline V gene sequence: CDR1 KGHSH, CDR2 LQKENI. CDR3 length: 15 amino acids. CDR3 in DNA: TGTGCCAGCTCACCTCTGTTGCCTCGCACCGGGGAGCTGTTTTTT. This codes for CASSPLLPRTGELFF. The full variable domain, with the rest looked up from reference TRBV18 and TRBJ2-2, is NAGVMQNPRHLVRRRGQEARLRCSPMKGHSHVYWYRQLPEEGLKFMVYLQKENIIDESGMPKERFSAEFPKEGPSILRIQQVVRGDSAAYFCASSPLLPRTGELFFGEGSRLTVL.

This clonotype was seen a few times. The CDR3 nucleotides are TGTGCCAGCACCAAATCGAATCAGCCCCAGCATTTT. Its protein product is CASTKSNQPQHF. The V gene is TRBV12-3 or TRBV12-4, the J gene TRBJ1-5; D is ambiguous. The length of the CDR3 is 12 residues. The germline V and J ends were trimmed by 7 bases and 4 bases, with 8 bases remaining between them.

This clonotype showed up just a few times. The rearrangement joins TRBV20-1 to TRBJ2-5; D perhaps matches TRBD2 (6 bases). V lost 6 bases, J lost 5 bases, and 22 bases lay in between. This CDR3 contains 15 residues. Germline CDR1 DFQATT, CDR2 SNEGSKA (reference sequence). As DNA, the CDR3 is TGCAGTGCAGCCATTTTGGACTACTCCTGGGAGACCCAGTACTTC. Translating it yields CSAAILDYSWETQYF.

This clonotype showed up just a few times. For the CDR3, the DNA is TGTGCCACCAGCAGAGTGACATCCGGGGAGCTGTTTTTT. It is translated as CATSRVTSGELFF. This rearrangement joins TRBV15 to TRBJ2-2; D ambiguous. The CDR3 has 13 residues. Trimming pared 1 base from V and 6 bases from J, leaving 6 bases between. Germline V gene lookup returns CDR1 LNHNV and CDR2 YYDKDF (reference sequence). The full variable domain, its missing parts supplied by reference TRBV15 and TRBJ2-2, is DAMVIQNPRYQVTQFGKPVTLSCSQTLNHNVMYWYQQKSSQAPKLLFHYYDKDFNNEADTPDNFQSRRPNTSFCFLDIRSPGLGDTAMYLCATSRVTSGELFFGEGSRLTVL.

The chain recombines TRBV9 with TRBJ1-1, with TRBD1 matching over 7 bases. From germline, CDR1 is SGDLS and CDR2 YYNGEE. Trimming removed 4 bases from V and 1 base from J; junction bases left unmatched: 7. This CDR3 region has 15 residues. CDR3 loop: CASSSSRTGNTEAFF. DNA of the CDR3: TGTGCCAGCAGCTCATCCCGGACAGGGAACACTGAAGCTTTCTTT.

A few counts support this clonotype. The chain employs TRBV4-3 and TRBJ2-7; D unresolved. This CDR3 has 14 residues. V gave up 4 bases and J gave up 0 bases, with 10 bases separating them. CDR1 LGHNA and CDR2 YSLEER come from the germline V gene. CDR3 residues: CASSPWASSYEQYF. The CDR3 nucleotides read TGCGCCAGCAGCCCTTGGGCTAGCTCCTACGAGCAGTACTTC.

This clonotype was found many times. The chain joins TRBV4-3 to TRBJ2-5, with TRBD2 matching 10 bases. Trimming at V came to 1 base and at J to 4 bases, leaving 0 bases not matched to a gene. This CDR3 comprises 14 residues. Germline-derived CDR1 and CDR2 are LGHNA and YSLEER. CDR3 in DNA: TGCGCCAGCAGCCAAGGACTAGCGGGAGAGACCCAGTACTTC. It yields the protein CASSQGLAGETQYF.

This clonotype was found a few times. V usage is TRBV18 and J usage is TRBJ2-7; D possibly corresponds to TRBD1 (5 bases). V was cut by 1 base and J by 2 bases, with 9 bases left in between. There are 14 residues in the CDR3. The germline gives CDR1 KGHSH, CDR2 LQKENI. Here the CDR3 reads CASSPLTEPYEQYF. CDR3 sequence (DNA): TGTGCCAGCTCACCACTGACAGAGCCCTACGAGCAGTACTTC.

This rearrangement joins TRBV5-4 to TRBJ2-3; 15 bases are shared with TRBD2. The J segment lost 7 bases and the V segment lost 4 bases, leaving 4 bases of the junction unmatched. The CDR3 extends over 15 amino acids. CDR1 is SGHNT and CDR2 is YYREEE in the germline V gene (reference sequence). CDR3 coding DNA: TGTGCCAGCAGCATGGGACTAGCGGGAGGCAATACGCAGTATTTT. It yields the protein CASSMGLAGGNTQYF.

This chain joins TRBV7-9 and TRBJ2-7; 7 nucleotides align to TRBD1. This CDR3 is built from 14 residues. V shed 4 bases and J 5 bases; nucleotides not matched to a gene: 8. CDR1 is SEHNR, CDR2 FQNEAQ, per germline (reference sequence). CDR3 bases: TGTGCCAGCAGCTCCCTGACAGGGCGGGACGAGCAGTACTTC. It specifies CASSSLTGRDEQYF.